These 17 T cell receptor beta chains share one sample of origin, sequenced in a study of tissue T cells after allogeneic stem cell transplantation. Data came from immunoSEQ multiplex PCR; TCRdb stores just in-frame clones and leaves some out. Of around 1,400 clones in the sample, roughly 80% were seen once. Sequencing used stomach tissue, obtained at autopsy. The origin of the receptors is a male patient aged 35-70 years with steroid-refractory graft-versus-host disease after an allogeneic stem cell transplant. T cells may partly derive from the graft donor.

This clone occurred once. The V call is TRBV6-6, the J call TRBJ2-7; 7 bases agree with TRBD2. The CDR3 is made up of 13 amino acids. Per the germline V gene, CDR1 is MNHNY and CDR2 is SVGAGI (reference sequence). Trimming cost V 8 bases and J 2 bases; bases outside gene matches: 6. CDR3 loop: CASQWEGTYEQYF. CDR3 DNA: TGTGCCAGCCAATGGGAGGGAACCTACGAGCAGTACTTC.

V is TRBV3-1 (or the pseudogene TRBV3-2) and J is TRBJ2-4, with TRBD2 matching over 8 bases. V lost 2 bases, J lost 0 bases, and 3 bases stayed unmatched. Germline lookup yields CDR1 LGHDT and CDR2 YNNKEL (reference sequence). This CDR3 comprises 16 residues. CDR3 coding DNA: TGTGCCAGCAGCCAACTAGCGGGCTTAGCCAAAAACATTCAGTACTTC. Translating gives CASSQLAGLAKNIQYF.

DNA for the CDR3: TGTGCCAGCAGCTTAACTCATGGGAATTCACCCCTCCACTTT. It encodes CASSLTHGNSPLHF. V and J are TRBV7-8 and TRBJ1-6; D is uncertain. CDR1 and CDR2 from the germline V gene are SGHVS and FQNEAQ. CDR3 size: 14 residues. V lost 2 bases, J lost 7 bases, and 9 bases lay in between.

In DNA, the CDR3 is TGCGCCAGCAGCCAAGAGGAAGCGGGTGGAAACACCATATATTTT. Amino acids: CASSQEEAGGNTIYF. V is TRBV4-1 and J is TRBJ1-3; D is ambiguous. Per the germline V gene, CDR1 is MGHRA and CDR2 is YSYEKL. The CDR3 spans 15 residues. V was clipped by 0 bases and J by 3 bases, with 9 bases between them.

V usage is TRBV24-1 and J usage is TRBJ2-3; no firm D call. V lost 0 bases to trimming and J lost 0 bases, with 6 bases between them. The germline gives CDR1 KGHDR, CDR2 SFDVKD. The CDR3 has 15 residues. Written as DNA, the CDR3 is TGTGCCACCAGTGATTTGCAGGATAGCACAGATACGCAGTATTTT. This codes for CATSDLQDSTDTQYF.

This chain uses TRBV27 with TRBJ2-5, with TRBD1 matching over 9 bases. V dropped 5 bases and J dropped 4; count of bases not matched to a gene: 14. Germline V gives CDR1 MNHEY, CDR2 SMNVEV (reference sequence). The CDR3 runs 17 residues. CDR3 sequence (DNA): TGTGCCAGCAGTCCCACCCTGACAGGGGGGAGGAGAGAGACCCAGTACTTC. Its translation is CASSPTLTGGRRETQYF.

This clone has just one count. The chain employs TRBV18 and TRBJ2-7, with 7 bases identical to TRBD2. V lost 5 bases and J lost 7; bases outside the gene matches: 8. The germline gives CDR1 KGHSH, CDR2 LQKENI. The CDR3 covers 13 residues. The CDR3: CASSTREGDEQYF. The CDR3 nucleotides read TGTGCCAGCTCAACTAGGGAGGGAGATGAGCAGTACTTC.

This clone was found a few times. The genes are TRBV23-1 and TRBJ2-5; tentatively, D is TRBD1 (6 bases). TRBV23-1 is an ORF, and what it does is uncertain. The length of the CDR3 is 16 residues. Deletions cut 3 bases from V and 2 bases from J, with 16 bases between. CDR3 region: CASSHSRDTAQETQYF. As DNA, the CDR3 is TGCGCCAGCAGTCATTCAAGGGACACAGCACAAGAGACCCAGTACTTC.

This sequence joins TRBV28 and TRBJ1-1; no definite D call. This CDR3 has 12 amino acids. Germline CDR1 is MDHEN and CDR2 is SYDVKM. V lost 7 bases and J 1 base, leaving 7 bases between the germline ends. The CDR3 reads CASIVRNTEAFF. The DNA for the CDR3 is TGTGCCAGCATAGTTAGGAACACTGAAGCTTTCTTT. Full variable domain (missing parts from reference TRBV28 and TRBJ1-1): DVKVTQSSRYLVKRTGEKVFLECVQDMDHENMFWYRQDPGLGLRLIYFSYDVKMKEKGDIPEGYSVSREKKERFSLILESASTNQTSMYLCASIVRNTEAFFGQGTRLTVV.

The DNA of the CDR3 is TGTGCCAGCAGTTACGGGGGAGGCAGGCAGCCCCAGCATTTT. Residues: CASSYGGGRQPQHF. This chain links TRBV6-2 or TRBV6-3 with TRBJ1-5; D is possibly TRBD1 (5 bases). Deletions cut 2 bases from V and 7 bases from J, with 12 bases between. This CDR3 is built from 14 residues. Germline-derived CDR1 and CDR2 are MNHEY and SVGEGT.

There are a few counts of this clone. This rearrangement joins TRBV7-2 to TRBJ1-1; no clear D. The V gene's germline CDR1 is SGHTA and CDR2 FQGNSA. The germline V and J ends were trimmed by 1 base and 1 base, with 13 bases remaining between them. CDR3 length equals 16 residues. The CDR3 DNA sequence: TGTGCCAGCAGCTTAGGCCTTTGGACGCAGAACACTGAAGCTTTCTTT. This sequence encodes CASSLGLWTQNTEAFF. The full variable domain, completed using reference TRBV7-2 and TRBJ1-1, is GAGVSQSPSNKVTEKGKDVELRCDPISGHTALYWYRQSLGQGLEFLIYFQGNSAPDKSGLPSDRFSAERTGGSVSTLTIQRTQQEDSAVYLCASSLGLWTQNTEAFFGQGTRLTVV.

The chain links TRBV2 to TRBJ2-7, with 11 nucleotides matching TRBD2. V dropped 7 bases and J dropped 2; count of bases not matched to a gene: 4. This CDR3 spans 14 amino acids. The V gene's germline CDR1 is SNHLY and CDR2 FYNNEI. This chain's CDR3 is CASTQTSGTYEQYF. The CDR3 coding sequence is TGTGCCAGCACCCAGACTAGCGGGACCTACGAGCAGTACTTC. The variable domain in full, with the rest retrieved from reference TRBV2 and TRBJ2-7, is EPEVTQTPSHQVTQMGQEVILRCVPISNHLYFYWYRQILGQKVEFLVSFYNNEISEKSEIFDDQFSVERPDGSNFTLKIRSTKLEDSAMYFCASTQTSGTYEQYFGPGTRLTVT.

The chain is built from TRBV7-6 and TRBJ2-3; weak D call: TRBD2 (7 bases). The germline V gene has CDR1 SGHVS and CDR2 FNYEAQ. This CDR3 has 14 residues. The germline V and J ends were trimmed by 5 bases and 1 base, with 10 bases remaining between them. The CDR3 nucleotides are TGTGCCAGCAGCCAAGGGGGGGGCACAGATACGCAGTATTTT. It encodes CASSQGGGTDTQYF.

The chain uses TRBV21-1 and TRBJ1-1. TRBV21-1 is described as a pseudogene. This CDR3 comprises 16 residues. CDR3 sequence: CASSAKRTGRITEAFF. In nucleotides, the CDR3 is TGTGCCAGCAGCGCCAAGAGGACGGGGCGAATCACTGAAGCTTTCTTT.

This clone was seen only once. This chain links TRBV4-2 with TRBJ2-7; 10 nucleotides agree with TRBD1. From germline, CDR1 is LGHNA and CDR2 YNFKEQ. The J segment lost 1 base and the V segment lost 2 bases, leaving 11 bases of the junction unmatched. The CDR3 is 18 amino acids. The CDR3 sequence: CASSQTFSPGQGSYEQYF. Here the CDR3 DNA reads TGTGCCAGCAGCCAAACTTTTTCACCGGGACAGGGGTCCTACGAGCAGTACTTC.

This clone was detected a few times. DNA of the CDR3: TGTGCCAGCCAAATATTCCACGAGCAGTACTTC. This translates into CASQIFHEQYF. The chain combines TRBV25-1 with TRBJ2-7; unclear D gene. Germline V gene lookup returns CDR1 MGHDK and CDR2 SYGVNS. The CDR3 contains 11 residues. V was clipped by 8 bases and J by 5 bases, with 10 bases between them.

The V gene is TRBV6-5, the J gene TRBJ2-3; D might be TRBD1 (5 bases). This CDR3 has 16 amino acids. Germline CDR1 is MNHEY and CDR2 is SVGAGI. Trimming removed 0 bases at V and 2 bases at J, with 12 bases between. CDR3 region: CASSYSAGQITDTQYF. The CDR3 DNA follows: TGTGCCAGCAGTTACTCGGCCGGACAAATCACAGATACGCAGTATTTT.